This TCR beta chain comes out of a study of blood T cells in healthy people across ages. With a J-beta primer mix and a sample-barcoded 5' primer, a second PCR ran 7 to 11 cycles. TCRdb re-called the 5' RACE reads with MiXCR, one entry per CDR3 protein. This sample has approximately 900,000 distinct CDR3 sequences, with approximately 32% found just once. In each sample, at least 7 million PBMCs were isolated. This clonotype has at least ten counts. Germline V gene sequence: CDR1 SQVTM, CDR2 ANQGSEA. CDR3 length equals 15 residues. V lost 4 bases and J lost 4; bases outside the gene matches: 7. This sample was shared with a second study, whose subject was T cells of mothers and their children. This second study says: Three healthy Caucasian mothers and their six children were the donors.

The sequenced material came from blood. The chain carries TRBV29-1 and TRBJ2-3, with TRBD2 identical over 11 bases. The receptor was isolated from a woman aged 40 to 49 in good health. The CDR3 DNA reads as TGCAGCGTTGGGGCGCTAGCGGGGGGAGCAGATACGCAGTATTTT. Translated, it gives CSVGALAGGADTQYF.